This TCR beta chain appears in the sequencing data of a study of T-cell memory formation after mild COVID-19. Across the whole study: TCR clusters largely stayed donor specific. Regarding the study as a whole: Clones from the second wave (peaking day 37) had unconfirmed SARS-CoV-2 specificity.

V was pared by 2 bases and J by 7 bases, with 8 bases between. Germline V gene lookup returns CDR1 MGHRA and CDR2 YSYEKL. The CDR3 consists of 13 residues. A word on this clonotype: Its specificity is unknown.

Constant-segment primers were used for 5'RACE, and the resulting TCR alpha and TCR beta cDNA libraries carried sample barcodes and UMIs. TCRdb re-called the 5' RACE reads through MiXCR, storing one row per CDR3 protein. This sample has approximately 260,000 distinct CDR3 sequences; around 15% occur once, and the top ten carry roughly 22%. This receptor was identified in a man younger than 35 who had mild COVID-19 (a few samples of this study predate the infection). Cell type and time point are not known. The chain carries TRBV4-1 and TRBJ1-4, with D unclear. Source material: PBMCs or a T cell subset sorted from them (not recorded which). The CDR3, as DNA: TGCGCCAGCAGCCAATGGCGGGCTGAAAAACTGTTTTTT. Its protein product is CASSQWRAEKLFF.